Listed here are 25 T cell receptor beta chains from one sample, sequenced in a study of shared T cell receptors in the human thymus. Clones were sequenced by immunoSEQ multiplex PCR, and TCRdb holds only the in-frame ones, with some missing. Among 600,000 to 900,000 clones listed, approximately 85% were seen once. These same records also appear under a second study, on human thymus T cells.

Sequenced sample: thymocytes. Source of these receptors: a girl under three years old with a congenital heart defect.

The chain uses TRBV5-6 and TRBJ2-1, with 10 bases that match TRBD1. After removal of 4 bases from V and 2 bases from J, the junction contained 6 bases not matched to a gene. Looked up from germline, CDR1 is SGHDT and CDR2 is YYEEEE. The CDR3 extends over 16 amino acids. CDR3 DNA sequence: TGTGCCAGCAGCCCCCGGACAGGGGGTACCTACAATGAGCAGTTCTTC. Translating gives CASSPRTGGTYNEQFF.

This clone was recorded once. CDR3 nucleotide sequence: TGTGCCAGCAGCGTAGCCGACGGGGGGGGAGCGAACACTGAAGCTTTCTTT. Translating gives CASSVADGGGANTEAFF. The gene calls are TRBV9 and TRBJ1-1; tentatively, D is TRBD1 (5 bases). The CDR3 length is 17 residues. Trimming left V 0 bases short and J 1 base short, with 16 bases between. Germline CDR1 and CDR2: SGDLS and YYNGEE.

The V gene is TRBV6-5, the J gene TRBJ1-2; 8 bases are a match to TRBD1. Germline lookup yields CDR1 MNHEY and CDR2 SVGAGI. The CDR3 totals 14 residues. J gave up 9 bases and V 7 bases, and 13 bases lay outside the gene matches. This CDR3 is CASTLGRGLGSYTF. CDR3 DNA sequence: TGTGCCAGCACCCTGGGCAGGGGGCTAGGTAGCTACACCTTC.

The gene calls are TRBV7-8 and TRBJ1-2; D uncertain. Trimming stripped 5 bases from V and 6 bases from J, with 28 bases between. CDR3 size: 18 residues. The germline CDR1 and CDR2 sequences are SGHVS and FQNEAQ. The CDR3 spells CASSRRVLGGENSHGYTF. DNA for the CDR3: TGTGCCAGCAGCCGGAGGGTTCTCGGTGGGGAGAATTCCCATGGCTACACCTTC.

This sequence joins TRBV4-2 and TRBJ2-1, with 10 bases matching TRBD1. There are 15 residues in the CDR3. The germline CDR1 and CDR2 sequences are LGHNA and YNFKEQ. J was trimmed by 4 bases and V by 4 bases; bases with no gene match: 4. The CDR3 loop is CASSRRDRGYNEQFF. Here the CDR3 DNA reads TGTGCCAGCAGCCGCCGGGACAGGGGTTACAATGAGCAGTTCTTC.

The rearrangement uses TRBV5-1 and TRBJ1-1, with 7 nucleotides matching TRBD1. Germline assignment: CDR1 SGHRS and CDR2 YFSETQ. V lost 1 base, J lost 7 bases, and 7 bases stayed unmatched. The CDR3 has 14 amino acids. The CDR3 here is CASSLKGGEVEAFF. CDR3 nucleotides: TGCGCCAGCAGCTTGAAAGGGGGCGAGGTTGAAGCTTTCTTT. The entire variable domain, with the rest obtained from reference TRBV5-1 and TRBJ1-1, is as follows: KAGVTQTPRYLIKTRGQQVTLSCSPISGHRSVSWYQQTPGQGLQFLFEYFSETQRNKGNFPGRFSGRQFSNSRSEMNVSTLELGDSALYLCASSLKGGEVEAFFGQGTRLTVV.

A single count supports this clone. The V and J genes are TRBV29-1 and TRBJ1-2; D unresolved. Trimming shortened V by 4 bases and J by 4 bases, and 16 bases separated the two germline ends. Germline V gene lookup returns CDR1 SQVTM and CDR2 ANQGSEA. The CDR3 runs to 14 residues. The CDR3 coding sequence is TGCAGCGTTGGGTATCGCAAAGGCGGCTATGGCTACACCTTC. It specifies CSVGYRKGGYGYTF.

The V and J genes are TRBV4-2 and TRBJ1-2; maybe TRBD1 (6 bases). The CDR3 covers 16 residues. V gave up 3 bases and J gave up 1 base, with 15 bases separating them. Germline CDR1 LGHNA, CDR2 YNFKEQ. CDR3 DNA sequence: TGTGCCAGCAGCCAGACTCGGGGGGGCATTAACTATGGCTACACCTTC. This gives the protein CASSQTRGGINYGYTF.

The chain carries TRBV5-1 and TRBJ2-1, with 12 positions matching TRBD2. CDR3 length: 24 residues. Germline V CDR1 and CDR2: SGHRS, YFSETQ. The junction had 26 bases not matched to a gene; V was cut back by 1 base and J by 3 bases. Here the CDR3 reads CASSLFRPRLAGDYRKINYNEQFF. CDR3 nucleotides: TGCGCCAGCAGCTTGTTCCGGCCCAGACTAGCGGGGGACTATCGCAAAATAAACTACAATGAGCAGTTCTTC. Complete variable domain (other parts from reference TRBV5-1 and TRBJ2-1): KAGVTQTPRYLIKTRGQQVTLSCSPISGHRSVSWYQQTPGQGLQFLFEYFSETQRNKGNFPGRFSGRQFSNSRSEMNVSTLELGDSALYLCASSLFRPRLAGDYRKINYNEQFFGPGTRLTVL.

The gene calls are TRBV6-1 and TRBJ2-5; 9 bases are a match to TRBD1. Germline-derived CDR1 and CDR2 are MNHNS and SASEGT. V was pared by 4 bases and J by 6 bases, with 12 bases of the junction left unmatched. This CDR3 spans 16 amino acids. CDR3 in DNA: TGTGCCAGCAGTGCCCTATCGAGACAGGGGGTTAAGACCCAGTACTTC. This sequence encodes CASSALSRQGVKTQYF.

This clone has more than one count but fewer than ten. The rearrangement joins TRBV7-6 to TRBJ2-5; 7 positions agree with TRBD1. Germline CDR1 and CDR2: SGHVS and FNYEAQ. J was trimmed by 5 bases and V by 5 bases; bases with no gene match: 11. The CDR3 covers 15 residues. The CDR3 protein is CASSPWEGGGETQYF. Here the CDR3 DNA reads TGTGCCAGCAGCCCCTGGGAAGGGGGCGGCGAGACCCAGTACTTC.

This clone occurred a few times. The rearrangement links TRBV5-1 to TRBJ2-5, with unresolved D. Trimming shortened V by 4 bases and J by 2 bases, and 24 bases separated the two germline ends. The CDR3 is 18 amino acids. In germline, CDR1 is SGHRS, CDR2 YFSETQ. CDR3 residues: CASSPNLWAGTYQETQYF. The CDR3 DNA follows: TGCGCCAGCAGCCCAAACCTATGGGCAGGAACTTATCAAGAGACCCAGTACTTC.

The rearrangement joins TRBV4-1 to TRBJ2-5, with 7 positions matching TRBD2. Germline trimming cut 1 base from V and 4 bases from J; bases unmatched to any gene: 9. Looked up from germline, CDR1 is MGHRA and CDR2 is YSYEKL. This CDR3 region has 16 residues. CDR3 protein: CASSQATAGRGETQYF. The CDR3 DNA is TGCGCCAGCAGCCAAGCGACAGCGGGGCGGGGAGAGACCCAGTACTTC.

CDR3 nucleotides: TGTGCCTCCCGGGACAGGGGGAGTGGGGGGAACACTGAAGCTTTCTTT. Translation: CASRDRGSGGNTEAFF. The chain has TRBV2 and TRBJ1-1; TRBD1 agrees at 11 bases. The J segment lost 1 base and the V segment lost 11 bases, leaving 12 bases of the junction unmatched. Germline loops: CDR1 SNHLY, CDR2 FYNNEI. This CDR3 is 16 amino acids long.

The chain uses TRBV6-5 and TRBJ2-1, with 11 nucleotides matching TRBD2. CDR3 size: 15 residues. V trimming: 6 bases; J trimming: 7 bases; junction bases outside the gene matches: 8. Germline values: CDR1 MNHEY, CDR2 SVGAGI. The CDR3: CASSLGLAEINEQFF. DNA for the CDR3: TGTGCCAGCAGCCTGGGACTAGCGGAGATTAATGAGCAGTTCTTC.

The chain couples TRBV9 to TRBJ2-3, with D maybe TRBD1 (6 bases). Germline V gene data show CDR1 as SGDLS and CDR2 as YYNGEE. This CDR3 has 13 residues. The V end was cut by 0 bases, the J end by 9 bases, with 11 bases between. The CDR3 region is CASSVVPRGTQYF. CDR3 DNA: TGTGCCAGCAGCGTAGTGCCCAGGGGAACGCAGTATTTT.

This sequence joins TRBV19 and TRBJ1-5, with a weak D call TRBD1 (5 bases). This CDR3 is built from 14 residues. Per germline, CDR1 LNHDA and CDR2 SQIVND (reference sequence). Trimming took off 8 bases at V and 6 bases at J, with 17 bases between the two ends. In DNA, the CDR3 is TGTGCCAGTTCCCTACCTCAGGGATGTCAGCCCCAGCATTTT. It translates to CASSLPQGCQPQHF.

J is TRBJ1-5 and V is TRBV6-6, with 7 bases fitting TRBD1. The V gene end was trimmed by 2 bases and the J gene end by 4 bases; junction bases not matched to a gene: 8. This CDR3 has 16 residues. Looked up from germline, CDR1 is MNHNY and CDR2 is SVGAGI (reference sequence). The CDR3 protein is CASSYVVSRGNQPQHF. The CDR3 nucleotides read TGTGCCAGCAGTTACGTTGTCTCCAGGGGGAATCAGCCCCAGCATTTT.

The chain employs TRBV2 and TRBJ1-2; 7 bases are shared with TRBD1. The germline V gene encodes CDR1 SNHLY and CDR2 FYNNEI. V trimming: 7 bases; J trimming: 9 bases; junction bases outside the gene matches: 5. The CDR3 runs to 11 residues. The DNA of the CDR3 is TGTGCCAGCACAAGGGGGCTGAGCTACACCTTC. Its protein product is CASTRGLSYTF.

This clone was counted once. The chain employs TRBV14 and TRBJ1-2; 11 bases line up with TRBD1. Germline CDR1 reads SGHDN; CDR2 reads FVKESK. J was trimmed by 4 bases and V by 0 bases; bases with no gene match: 7. The CDR3 totals 17 residues. The CDR3 region is CASSQDRRTGGGYGYTF. DNA of the CDR3: TGTGCCAGCAGCCAAGACCGGCGGACAGGGGGCGGCTATGGCTACACCTTC.

The chain is built from TRBV7-6 and TRBJ1-6; maybe TRBD1 (5 bases). The CDR3 is 15 amino acids. Trimming removed 4 bases at V and 7 bases at J, with 14 bases between. The germline CDR1 and CDR2 sequences are SGHVS and FNYEAQ. This CDR3 is CASSSVGGENSPLHF. The CDR3 nucleotides are TGTGCCAGCAGCTCAGTCGGGGGGGAAAATTCACCCCTCCACTTT.

This clone was picked up a small number of times. The rearrangement uses TRBV6-5 and TRBJ1-2; the D gene is possibly TRBD1 (6 bases). Germline CDR1 reads MNHEY; CDR2 reads SVGAGI. This CDR3 is 15 amino acids long. The ends were cut back, 0 bases at V and 6 bases at J, with 14 bases in the middle. CDR3: CASSYSGQGWHGYTF. The CDR3 DNA sequence: TGTGCCAGCAGTTACTCCGGGCAGGGGTGGCATGGCTACACCTTC.

This chain links TRBV2 with TRBJ1-1; no clear D. Germline CDR1 SNHLY, CDR2 FYNNEI. The CDR3 covers 14 residues. Trimming stripped 7 bases from V and 8 bases from J, with 20 bases between. CDR3 DNA sequence: TGTGCCAGCATGGTGGGTGCGGGAAGAACGGAAGCTTTCTTT. Translating gives CASMVGAGRTEAFF.

V usage is TRBV4-1 and J usage is TRBJ2-7, with 7 bases lining up with TRBD1. The CDR3 consists of 16 residues. V trimming: 6 bases; J trimming: 0 bases; junction bases outside the gene matches: 11. Per germline, CDR1 MGHRA and CDR2 YSYEKL. The CDR3 here is CASRMDGDRSSYEQYF. Written as DNA, the CDR3 is TGCGCCAGCAGAATGGACGGGGACAGAAGCTCCTACGAGCAGTACTTC.

The rearrangement uses TRBV29-1 and TRBJ2-3, with 8 bases that match TRBD2. The CDR3 extends over 14 amino acids. Germline values: CDR1 SQVTM, CDR2 ANQGSEA. The junction had 7 bases not matched to a gene; V was cut back by 4 bases and J by 4 bases. CDR3 in DNA: TGCAGCGTTGGTCGGGGGGGCGCCTCAGATACGCAGTATTTT. The encoded protein is CSVGRGGASDTQYF.